This TCR beta chain appears in the sequencing data of a study of blood T cells in healthy people across ages. Only a few counts were recorded for this clonotype. Its antigen is unidentified. Sequence at one end of the junction differs from germline and may be a read error. This CDR3 contains 14 residues. CDR1 and CDR2 from the germline V gene are MNHNS and SASEGT. Findings and limits, study-wide: Naive CD4+ cells and diversity were both higher in long-lived donors than in aged donors. Older age went with lower TCR beta diversity per million T cells, in a roughly linear way. With unsorted PBMCs, a conclusive comparison of naive versus antigen-experienced cells was not possible.

Alongside a J-beta primer mix, a sample-barcoded 5' primer served in a second PCR lasting about 7 to 11 cycles. Each cDNA molecule received a tag from a template-switch adaptor that had 12 random nucleotides. TCRdb independently ran MiXCR on the 5' RACE reads; one entry per CDR3 protein. The sample has 1.2 million to 1.5 million distinct CDR3 sequences, 42% seen once. V and J are TRBV6-1 and TRBJ2-7, with D maybe TRBD2 (6 bases). The sequenced material came from blood. This clonotype originated in a young woman in good health. The CDR3 is CASREGRGTYEQYF. The CDR3 bases are TGTGCCAGCAGAGAAGGACGGGGGACCTACGAGCAGTACTTC.